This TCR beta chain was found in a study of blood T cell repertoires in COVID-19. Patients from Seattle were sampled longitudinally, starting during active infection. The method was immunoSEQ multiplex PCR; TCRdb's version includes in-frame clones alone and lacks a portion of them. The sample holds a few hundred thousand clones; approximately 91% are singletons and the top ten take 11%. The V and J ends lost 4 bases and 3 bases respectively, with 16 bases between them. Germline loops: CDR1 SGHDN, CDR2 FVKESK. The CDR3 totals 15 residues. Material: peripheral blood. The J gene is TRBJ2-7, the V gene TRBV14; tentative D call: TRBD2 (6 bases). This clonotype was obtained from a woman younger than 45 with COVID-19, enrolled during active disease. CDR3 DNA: TGTGCCAGCAGCCGACTTGGGGGGTCCAACTACGAGCAGTACTTC. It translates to CASSRLGGSNYEQYF. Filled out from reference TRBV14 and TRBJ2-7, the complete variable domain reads EAGVTQFPSHSVIEKGQTVTLRCDPISGHDNLYWYRRVMGKEIKFLLHFVKESKQDESGMPNNRFLAERTGGTYSTLKVQPAELEDSGVYFCASSRLGGSNYEQYFGPGTRLTVT.